This T cell receptor beta chain was captured by sequencing in a study of read filtering for tumor transcriptome and immune sequencing. Across the study: After DNase treatment, RNA was made into whole-transcriptome libraries.

The CDR3 covers 13 residues. From germline, CDR1 is LNHDA and CDR2 SQIVND (reference sequence). Trimming removed 10 bases from V and 6 bases from J; junction bases left unmatched: 3. Study conclusions and caveats: Correlation between methods rose after single-read clonotypes were removed. Sorted CD138-negative bone marrow cells were not purified T cells.

Sampling of bone marrow took place during active disease in every patient. This clonotype was observed many times. The antigen remains undetermined. From roughly 390 ng of RNA, a library with molecular barcoded alpha/delta and beta/gamma adaptors was made. TCRdb used MiXCR to reprocess the reads, holding one entry per CDR3 protein. The profile covers 75,000 to 95,000 distinct CDR3 sequences, with 9% to 15% appearing a single time and about 16% taken by the ten largest. The source is a donor aged 40 or over with multiple myeloma. The genes are TRBV19 and TRBJ2-3, with TRBD2 matching 14 bases. The sequencing sample was made of a population of CD138-negative cells sorted from bone marrow. The CDR3 loop is CATGLAGGDTQYF. In DNA form, the CDR3 reads TGTGCCACAGGACTAGCGGGAGGTGATACGCAGTATTTT.